These T cell receptor beta chains were read from a single sample in a study of regulatory dendritic cells for organ transplantation. The antigens these receptors bind are not known. TCRdb's copy holds only in-frame clones and misses some; the assay was immunoSEQ multiplex PCR. The sample shows 12,000 or so clones, about 90% of them seen only once. Sample: naive CD8+ T cells from blood cultured with dendritic cells. The receptors originated from a human donor in good health. Each CDR3 is given with its conserved first and last residue. The D gene is left open where the match is weak. Clone size appears in some rows only: once, few, many, or a class for an expanded clone.

D gene	V gene	J gene	clone size	CDR3 protein	CDR3 DNA
NA	TRBV27	TRBJ1-5	NA	CASSYGYSNQPQHF	TGTGCCAGCAGTTACGGGTATAGCAATCAGCCCCAGCATTTT
NA	TRBV7-9	TRBJ2-7	NA	CASSAGTPGYYEQYF	TGTGCCAGCAGCGCCGGGACTCCCGGGTATTACGAGCAGTACTTC
TRBD2	TRBV10-2	TRBJ2-1	NA	CASTEGTSGRLRRYNEQFF	TGCGCCAGCACCGAGGGGACTAGCGGGAGACTAAGACGCTACAATGAGCAGTTCTTC
NA	TRBV5-5	TRBJ1-1	NA	CASRFIDTGHTEAFF	TGTGCCAGCAGGTTCATCGACACAGGTCACACTGAAGCTTTCTTT
NA	TRBV27	TRBJ2-1	NA	CASSLVPTYNEQFF	TGTGCCAGCAGTTTGGTTCCCACCTACAATGAGCAGTTCTTC
NA	TRBV5-6	TRBJ2-7	NA	CASSRTYEQYF	TGTGCCAGCAGCCGGACCTACGAGCAGTACTTC
NA	TRBV6-6	TRBJ2-1	NA	CASSSKSSSYNEQFF	TGTGCCAGCAGTTCGAAGAGTAGCTCCTACAATGAGCAGTTCTTC
TRBD1	TRBV7-9	TRBJ1-5	NA	CASSPGTGAPSQHF	TGTGCCAGCAGCCCCGGGACAGGGGCCCCGAGCCAGCATTTT
TRBD1	TRBV2	TRBJ1-5	NA	CASSSTGYSNQPQHF	TGTGCCAGCAGTTCGACAGGGTATAGCAATCAGCCCCAGCATTTT
TRBD2	TRBV4-1	TRBJ2-1	NA	CASSPIGGTSGRKGNEQFF	TGCGCCAGCAGTCCCATCGGCGGGACTAGCGGACGAAAGGGCAATGAGCAGTTCTTC
NA	TRBV13	TRBJ1-5	NA	CASSSGPLNSNQPQHF	TGTGCCAGCAGCTCAGGGCCCCTTAATAGCAATCAGCCCCAGCATTTT
NA	TRBV19	TRBJ1-1	few	CASSPSMNMGLSAEAFF	TGTGCCAGTAGTCCATCGATGAACATGGGACTCAGCGCTGAAGCTTTCTTT
NA	TRBV11-2	TRBJ2-5	NA	CASSLDSDTRETQYF	TGTGCCAGCAGCTTAGACTCAGACACGCGAGAGACCCAGTACTTC
NA	TRBV7-2	TRBJ2-7	NA	CASSSGVRGYEQYF	TGTGCCAGCAGCTCCGGGGTCAGGGGTTACGAGCAGTACTTC
NA	TRBV6-5	TRBJ1-2	few	CASSYGPDGYTF	TGTGCCAGCAGTTATGGTCCAGACGGCTACACCTTC
TRBD2	TRBV11-3	TRBJ2-7	NA	CASSHGLAYEQYF	TGTGCCAGCAGCCACGGACTAGCCTACGAGCAGTACTTC
NA	TRBV27	TRBJ1-5	NA	CASSYSAYSNQPQHF	TGTGCCAGCAGTTACAGTGCCTATAGCAATCAGCCCCAGCATTTT
NA	TRBV2	TRBJ2-2	NA	CASNLLANTGELFF	TGTGCCAGCAACCTTCTCGCGAACACCGGGGAGCTGTTTTTT
TRBD2	TRBV7-2	TRBJ2-5	NA	CASSPTSGRETQYF	TGTGCCAGCAGCCCCACTAGCGGGAGGGAGACCCAGTACTTC
NA	TRBV5-6	TRBJ2-5	NA	CASSLGVGKETQYF	TGTGCCAGCAGCTTGGGGGTCGGAAAAGAGACCCAGTACTTC